What follows is one T cell receptor (beta chain) and its context. Its antigen is still unknown. Ahead of sequencing, the ViraFEST assay grew antigen-specific CD4+ T cells using viral peptide pools. Between days 10 and 11 of culture, CD4+ T cells were separated out. Among the vaccine recipients, none had a prior SARS-CoV-2 infection, and nucleocapsid antibodies were negative. The germline V and J ends were trimmed by 4 bases and 0 bases, with 18 bases remaining between them. Germline assignment: CDR1 LGHNA and CDR2 YNFKEQ. The CDR3 is 18 residues long. The data were taken from a study of vaccination effects on CD4 cells after COVID-19. Assay: immunoSEQ multiplex PCR; the TCRdb copy retains only in-frame clones and omits some. Of 35,000 to 50,000 clones detected, 70% to 85% appear once; the ten largest clones hold approximately 2.8%.

This chain uses TRBV4-2 with TRBJ1-4, with D perhaps TRBD1 (5 bases). Sequencing used CD4+ T cells from PBMCs cultured with HCoV-NL63 spike peptides, obtained before COVID-19 vaccination. The sequence derives from a human donor who received a COVID-19 vaccine. CDR3 amino acids: CASSPLPGGSATNEKLFF. For the CDR3, the DNA is TGTGCCAGCAGCCCCCTCCCTGGGGGTTCTGCAACTAATGAAAAACTGTTTTTT.